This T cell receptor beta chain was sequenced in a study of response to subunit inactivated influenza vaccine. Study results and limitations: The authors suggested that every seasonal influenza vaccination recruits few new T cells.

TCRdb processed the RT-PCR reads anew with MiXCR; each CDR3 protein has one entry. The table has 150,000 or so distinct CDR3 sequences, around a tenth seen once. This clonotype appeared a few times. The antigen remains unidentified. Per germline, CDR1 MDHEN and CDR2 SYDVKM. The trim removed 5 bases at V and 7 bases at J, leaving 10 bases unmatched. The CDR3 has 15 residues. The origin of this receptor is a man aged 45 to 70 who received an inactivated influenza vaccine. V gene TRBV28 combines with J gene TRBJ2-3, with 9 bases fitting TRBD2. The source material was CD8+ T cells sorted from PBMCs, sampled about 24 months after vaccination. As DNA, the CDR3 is TGTGCCAGCAGTACCGGGACTAGCTGGGTAAATACGCAGTATTTT. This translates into CASSTGTSWVNTQYF.